These 20 T cell receptor beta chains came from one sample sequenced in a study of beta chain features in type 1 diabetes. Since all of the isolated RNA was reverse transcribed, expressed TCRB transcripts were what got sequenced. The repertoire was sequenced with immunoSEQ multiplex PCR; TCRdb's copy has only in-frame clones and lacks some. The sample carries 860,000 or so clones, roughly a sixth recorded once. The specimen sequenced was naive CD4+ T cells from blood. These TCRs come from a woman under 30 in good health.

This chain connects TRBV5-1 to TRBJ2-1, with 11 bases matching TRBD2. V lost 4 bases to trimming and J lost 10 bases; unmatched junction nucleotides: 4. The V gene's germline CDR1 is SGHRS and CDR2 YFSETQ. The length of the CDR3 is 13 residues. CDR3 nucleotides: TGCGCCAGCAGCATAGGGACTAGCGGAGAGCAGTTCTTC. It yields the protein CASSIGTSGEQFF.

The chain joins TRBV18 to TRBJ2-6; D is unresolved. The CDR3 contains 20 residues. The germline V gene has CDR1 KGHSH and CDR2 LQKENI. Trimming shortened V by 4 bases and J by 4 bases, and 26 bases separated the two germline ends. The CDR3 sequence: CASSLQYSNVVVIGANVLTF. DNA of the CDR3: TGTGCCAGCTCACTCCAATATAGCAACGTTGTGGTAATAGGGGCCAACGTCCTGACTTTC. Full variable domain (outside the CDR3, taken from reference TRBV18 and TRBJ2-6): NAGVMQNPRHLVRRRGQEARLRCSPMKGHSHVYWYRQLPEEGLKFMVYLQKENIIDESGMPKERFSAEFPKEGPSILRIQQVVRGDSAAYFCASSLQYSNVVVIGANVLTFGAGSRLTVL.

The V gene is TRBV29-1, the J gene TRBJ2-1, with 9 positions matching TRBD1. J lost 8 bases, V lost 1 base, and 0 bases had no gene match. This CDR3 has 12 amino acids. Germline CDR1 is SQVTM and CDR2 is ANQGSEA. The CDR3 is CSVEGDRDEQFF. The CDR3 nucleotides read TGCAGCGTTGAAGGGGACAGGGATGAGCAGTTCTTC.

The chain recombines TRBV6-5 with TRBJ2-1; D gene uncertain. With 2 bases removed from V and 5 bases from J, the gap between germline ends came to 16 bases. This CDR3 has 16 amino acids. The germline gives CDR1 MNHEY, CDR2 SVGAGI. CDR3 sequence (DNA): TGTGCCAGCAGTTACAGTTATCGTTATGGACACAATGAGCAGTTCTTC. As protein: CASSYSYRYGHNEQFF.

This clone was seen only a few times. This chain uses TRBV28 with TRBJ1-2; D perhaps matches TRBD1 (6 bases). The CDR3 is 12 residues long. V was trimmed by 3 bases and J by 7 bases, leaving 9 bases between them. The germline V gene has CDR1 MDHEN and CDR2 SYDVKM. CDR3 sequence: CASSLVGGGYTF. The CDR3 DNA reads as TGTGCCAGCAGTTTGGTAGGGGGTGGCTACACCTTC.

A few counts support this clone. The chain couples TRBV10-3 to TRBJ1-2; 8 positions match TRBD1. The ends lost 4 bases at V and 3 bases at J; junction bases unmatched: 7. In germline, CDR1 is ENHRY, CDR2 SYGVKD. The CDR3 has 15 residues. The CDR3 region has the DNA TGTGCCATCAGTGCGGACAGGGCGGGGGACTATGGCTACACCTTC. Protein: CAISADRAGDYGYTF.

There are a few counts of this clone. The chain uses TRBV9 and TRBJ2-2, with D hard to call. The CDR3 extends over 13 amino acids. The V gene lost 0 bases and the J gene lost 7 bases, with 7 bases spanning the gap. CDR1 and CDR2 (germline): SGDLS, YYNGEE. CDR3 loop: CASSVEANGELFF. The CDR3, as DNA: TGTGCCAGCAGCGTAGAGGCGAACGGGGAGCTGTTTTTT.

In its sample, this clone was seen a few times. The chain couples TRBV6-6 to TRBJ2-7, with unresolved D. Looked up from germline, CDR1 is MNHNY and CDR2 is SVGAGI (reference sequence). With 0 bases removed from V and 5 bases from J, the gap between germline ends came to 8 bases. This CDR3 contains 13 residues. CDR3 coding DNA: TGTGCCAGCAGTTACTCACCACGACACGAGCAGTACTTC. Protein: CASSYSPRHEQYF.

This clone was seen a handful of times. The chain employs TRBV7-3 and TRBJ2-3; TRBD2 aligns across 8 bases. Per germline, CDR1 SGHTA and CDR2 FQGTGA. There are 14 residues in the CDR3. Germline trimming cut 3 bases from V and 3 bases from J; bases unmatched to any gene: 2. In nucleotides, the CDR3 is TGTGCCAGCAGCTTCGGCGGGAGGACAGATACGCAGTATTTT. Amino acid sequence: CASSFGGRTDTQYF.

There are a few counts of this clone. The genes are TRBV6-5 and TRBJ2-6; 7 positions agree with TRBD1. The CDR3 has 15 amino acids. V shed 6 bases and J 0 bases; nucleotides not matched to a gene: 2. Germline CDR1 is MNHEY and CDR2 is SVGAGI. The CDR3 loop is CASRGTDSGANVLTF. The CDR3 bases are TGTGCCAGCAGGGGGACAGACTCTGGGGCCAACGTCCTGACTTTC.

There are a few counts of this clone. The gene calls are TRBV7-2 and TRBJ1-1, with TRBD1 matching over 9 bases. Per the germline V gene, CDR1 is SGHTA and CDR2 is FQGNSA. This CDR3 has 16 amino acids. V lost 3 bases and J lost 6; bases outside the gene matches: 11. This CDR3 reads CASSLGQGGPIPEAFF. CDR3 nucleotides: TGTGCCAGCAGCTTGGGACAGGGAGGGCCCATACCTGAAGCTTTCTTT.

The CDR3 nucleotides are TGTGCCATCAGTGGGACAGCCTCCCCCTACAATGAGCAGTTCTTC. It translates to CAISGTASPYNEQFF. This chain connects TRBV10-3 to TRBJ2-1, with D tentatively TRBD1 (6 bases). Germline V gene lookup returns CDR1 ENHRY and CDR2 SYGVKD. CDR3 length: 15 residues. V lost 4 bases to trimming and J lost 2 bases, with 12 bases between them.

Written as DNA, the CDR3 is TGCGCCAGCAGCTTCCCAGGGAGCGCTGAAGCTTTCTTT. The encoded protein is CASSFPGSAEAFF. The chain employs TRBV5-1 and TRBJ1-1, with D possibly TRBD1 on 5 matching bases. Per germline, CDR1 SGHRS and CDR2 YFSETQ. The CDR3 runs 13 residues. V gave up 2 bases and J gave up 6 bases, with 11 bases separating them.

This clone came up a few times. The chain employs TRBV9 and TRBJ2-5, with D tentatively TRBD2 (6 bases). Germline CDR1 SGDLS, CDR2 YYNGEE. The CDR3 covers 13 residues. V lost 5 bases, J lost 0 bases, and 8 bases lay in between. In nucleotides, the CDR3 is TGTGCCAGCAGTGGGGGGTACCAAGAGACCCAGTACTTC. Protein: CASSGGYQETQYF.

This clone was found a few times. The gene calls are TRBV5-1 and TRBJ2-3; 11 nucleotides line up with TRBD2. There are 15 residues in the CDR3. The ends lost 3 bases at V and 7 bases at J; junction bases unmatched: 7. Germline CDR1 and CDR2: SGHRS and YFSETQ. The CDR3: CASSSGLAGEYTQYF. DNA of the CDR3: TGCGCCAGCAGCTCCGGACTAGCGGGTGAATATACGCAGTATTTT.

A few counts support this clone. The chain recombines TRBV15 with TRBJ2-4, with D uncertain. The V gene's germline CDR1 is LNHNV and CDR2 YYDKDF (reference sequence). V dropped 3 bases and J dropped 0 bases, with 6 bases sitting between them. CDR3 length equals 14 residues. CDR3: CATSRSGAKNIQYF. The CDR3 DNA follows: TGTGCCACCAGCAGGTCGGGAGCCAAAAACATTCAGTACTTC.

A remark on this clone: This same CDR3 is encoded by further DNA sequences in the sample. The chain combines TRBV4-2 with TRBJ2-1; no reliable D call. The CDR3 contains 15 residues. Germline values: CDR1 LGHNA, CDR2 YNFKEQ. Trimming shortened V by 1 base and J by 0 bases, and 7 bases separated the two germline ends. CDR3 sequence reads: CASSQGTSSYNEQFF. CDR3 coding DNA: TGTGCCAGCAGCCAAGGTACCAGCTCCTACAATGAGCAGTTCTTC.

This clone was recorded a few times. The chain employs TRBV7-3 and TRBJ2-3; D call uncertain. Trimming stripped 2 bases from V and 3 bases from J, with 6 bases between. The CDR3 consists of 13 residues. Germline assignment: CDR1 SGHTA and CDR2 FQGTGA. CDR3 in DNA: TGTGCCAGCAGCTTACTGGTTACAGATACGCAGTATTTT. As protein: CASSLLVTDTQYF.

This chain uses TRBV7-9 with TRBJ2-5; either TRBD1 or TRBD2 may fit D (5 bases each). CDR1 and CDR2 (germline): SEHNR, FQNEAQ (reference sequence). Trimming pared 5 bases from V and 13 bases from J, leaving 17 bases between. The CDR3 has 12 residues. The CDR3 reads CASSTTGAARYF. In nucleotides, the CDR3 is TGTGCCAGCAGCACGACCGGGGCTGCGCGGTACTTC.

In this sample, this clone turned up a few times. This chain connects TRBV5-8 to TRBJ1-2; no reliable D call. This CDR3 is 15 amino acids long. The germline V and J ends were trimmed by 0 bases and 8 bases, with 17 bases remaining between them. Looked up from germline, CDR1 is SGHTS and CDR2 is YDEGEE. The CDR3 here is CASSLGRPVAGGYTF. The CDR3 DNA is TGTGCCAGCAGCTTGGGACGCCCGGTCGCGGGGGGCTACACCTTC. Looking up the rest from reference TRBV5-8 and TRBJ1-2 gives the full variable domain: EAGVTQSPTHLIKTRGQQATLRCSPISGHTSVYWYQQALGLGLQFLLWYDEGEERNRGNFPPRFSGRQFPNYSSELNVNALELEDSALYLCASSLGRPVAGGYTFGSGTRLTVV.